This T cell receptor (beta chain) was recovered during a study of cytomegalovirus exposure and HLA in healthy donors. All donors participated as healthy donors of bone marrow. Worth noting for this clone: Its antigen is currently unknown.

General observations from the study: In an earlier analysis, about 90% or about 30%: the productive usage of most TCR beta V segments. According to the study, roughly 180 TCR beta chains were cytomegalovirus-associated.

V lost 5 bases, J lost 6 bases, and 16 bases lay in between. The germline V gene encodes CDR1 SGHAT and CDR2 FQDESV (reference sequence). The CDR3 is 14 residues long. The PCR made use of 60 Vbeta and 13 Jbeta primers. Here immunoSEQ multiplex PCR was the method, and the copy in TCRdb shows in-frame clones only, minus some. The sample includes about 180,000 clones, around 79% of them seen just once. The receptor was isolated from a woman between 40 and 55 years old in good health and CMV-seronegative. The sequencing sample was made of PBMCs. This chain links TRBV11-1 with TRBJ1-1; D unresolved. CDR3: CASSGRASAAEAFF. CDR3 coding DNA: TGTGCCAGCAGCGGGCGGGCATCGGCTGCTGAAGCTTTCTTT.